The 20 T cell receptor beta chains listed next were all sequenced from one sample in a study of blood T cell repertoires in COVID-19. Repertoires were generated with immunoSEQ multiplex PCR, while TCRdb's copy carries only in-frame clones and drops some. The repertoire has 270,000 or so clones, 80% to 90% of them found once; the top ten carry less than 3%. The sequenced sample consisted of peripheral blood. These receptors all come from a woman in her twenties or thirties with active or convalescent COVID-19.

The chain uses TRBV6-5 and TRBJ1-2; D might be TRBD1 (5 bases). V shed 0 bases and J shed 3 bases, with 8 bases lying between them. Germline CDR1 is MNHEY and CDR2 is SVGAGI. The CDR3 has 14 residues. The CDR3 DNA reads as TGTGCCAGCAGTTACTCGGGAGGGGACTATGGCTACACCTTC. Protein: CASSYSGGDYGYTF.

This chain joins TRBV7-3 and TRBJ2-3; D is ambiguous. V dropped 3 bases and J dropped 2 bases, with 12 bases sitting between them. The CDR3 extends over 15 amino acids. The germline CDR1 and CDR2 sequences are SGHTA and FQGTGA. The CDR3: CASSFESALTDTQYF. The CDR3 DNA reads TGTGCCAGCAGCTTTGAGAGCGCGCTCACAGATACGCAGTATTTT.

The V gene is TRBV6-2 or TRBV6-3, the J gene TRBJ1-6; maybe TRBD1 (5 bases). This CDR3 comprises 15 residues. V was trimmed by 6 bases and J by 9 bases, leaving 18 bases between them. Germline assignment: CDR1 MNHEY and CDR2 SVGEGT. DNA of the CDR3: TGTGCCAGCAGCTCACTGAGACTCGGGGGTTCACCCCTCCACTTT. This sequence encodes CASSSLRLGGSPLHF.

The chain carries TRBV7-2 and TRBJ2-5, with D possibly being TRBD2 (5 bases). CDR3 length equals 15 residues. Trimming cost V 0 bases and J 5 bases, with 13 bases left between them. Germline CDR1 SGHTA, CDR2 FQGNSA. The DNA for the CDR3 is TGTGCCAGCAGCTTAGCGAGGTTCCCGGGGGAGACCCAGTACTTC. Translation gives CASSLARFPGETQYF.

This rearrangement joins TRBV5-6 to TRBJ1-6; 8 bases align to TRBD1. The CDR3 extends over 14 amino acids. Germline assignment: CDR1 SGHDT and CDR2 YYEEEE. Trimming cost V 4 bases and J 6 bases; bases outside gene matches: 3. The CDR3 DNA follows: TGTGCCAGCAGCCTACAGGGGGTTAATTCACCCCTCCACTTT. This encodes CASSLQGVNSPLHF.

The rearrangement joins TRBV30 to TRBJ2-5; weak D call: TRBD2 (6 bases). The CDR3 is 17 amino acids. The V gene lost 4 bases and the J gene lost 2 bases, with 23 bases spanning the gap. The germline CDR1 and CDR2 sequences are GTSNPN and SVGIG (reference sequence). The DNA of the CDR3 is TGTGCCTGGAAGGGCGGACGGAGGGGAATATATCAAGAGACCCAGTACTTC. Translated, it gives CAWKGGRRGIYQETQYF.

The rearrangement joins TRBV23-1 to TRBJ1-6, with D possibly TRBD1 on 5 matching bases. TRBV23-1 is known as an ORF, though its function is uncertain. The CDR3 runs to 13 residues. The germline V and J ends were trimmed by 6 bases and 4 bases, with 7 bases remaining between them. DNA of the CDR3: TGCGCCAGCAGGCCAGGGTATAATTCACCCCTCCACTTT. Protein sequence: CASRPGYNSPLHF.

The chain combines TRBV29-1 with TRBJ1-4; 8 positions match TRBD1. The V and J ends lost 1 base and 3 bases, in that order; junction bases with no gene match: 7. Germline assignment: CDR1 SQVTM and CDR2 ANQGSEA. The CDR3 sequence is 16 residues long. This chain's CDR3 is CSVEGRGRGSNEKLFF. CDR3 in DNA: TGCAGCGTTGAAGGCAGGGGGCGGGGGTCTAATGAAAAACTGTTTTTT. The full variable domain, completed using reference TRBV29-1 and TRBJ1-4, is SAVISQKPSRDICQRGTSLTIQCQVDSQVTMMFWYRQQPGQSLTLIATANQGSEATYESGFVIDKFPISRPNLTFSTLTVSNMSPEDSSIYLCSVEGRGRGSNEKLFFGSGTQLSVL.

This CDR3 reads CASTTPRNLYGYTF. DNA of the CDR3: TGTGCCAGCACCACCCCGAGAAACCTCTATGGCTACACCTTC. The chain couples TRBV5-6 to TRBJ1-2, with no clear D. V dropped 6 bases and J dropped 4 bases, with 16 bases sitting between them. The CDR3 sequence is 14 residues long. In germline, CDR1 is SGHDT, CDR2 YYEEEE.

The chain links TRBV19 to TRBJ1-2; a weak D match, TRBD1 (6 bases). Germline CDR1 is LNHDA and CDR2 is SQIVND (reference sequence). The CDR3 length is 13 residues. Trimming left V 11 bases short and J 3 bases short, with 16 bases between. CDR3 bases: TGTGCCTCCTCCAGGGGTGTGCACTATGGCTACACCTTC. The encoded protein is CASSRGVHYGYTF.

The chain carries TRBV6-2 or TRBV6-3 and TRBJ1-4; TRBD1 agrees at 9 bases. CDR3 length: 15 residues. The V gene's germline CDR1 is MNHEY and CDR2 SVGEGT. With 7 bases clipped from V and 5 bases from J, the junction kept 8 bases outside the gene matches. The CDR3 coding sequence is TGTGCCAGCACCCCGAGAGGACAGGGGAATGAAAAACTGTTTTTT. Residues: CASTPRGQGNEKLFF.

For this clone: The sample contains more than one DNA sequence encoding this CDR3. The chain employs TRBV30 and TRBJ2-3; 7 positions agree with TRBD2. With V trimmed by 3 bases and J by 0 bases, 6 bases remained unmatched. The CDR3 length is 15 residues. The germline gives CDR1 GTSNPN, CDR2 SVGIG (reference sequence). The DNA for the CDR3 is TGTGCCTGGAGCAAGGGCGGGGGAAGCACAGATACGCAGTATTTT. Translating gives CAWSKGGGSTDTQYF. The whole variable domain, filled in from reference TRBV30 and TRBJ2-3, reads SQTIHQWPATLVQPVGSPLSLECTVEGTSNPNLYWYRQAAGRGLQLLFYSVGIGQISSEVPQNLSASRPQDRQFILSSKKLLLSDSGFYLCAWSKGGGSTDTQYFGPGTRLTVL.

As concerns this clone: Possible read error: a much larger clone is one base away. The chain links TRBV5-5 to TRBJ2-7, with D possibly being TRBD1 (5 bases). The V gene lost 3 bases and the J gene lost 4 bases, with 5 bases spanning the gap. The CDR3 extends over 11 amino acids. CDR1 and CDR2 (germline): SGHKS, YYEKEE (reference sequence). The CDR3 loop is CASSSGYEQYF. As DNA, the CDR3 is TGTGCCAGCAGCTCAGGGTACGAGCAGTACTTC.

This chain joins TRBV19 and TRBJ2-7; TRBD1 is a possible D gene (6 bases). The CDR3 has 14 amino acids. V gave up 6 bases and J gave up 3 bases, with 15 bases separating them. CDR1 LNHDA and CDR2 SQIVND come from the germline V gene (reference sequence). CDR3 region: CASSKKTGYYEQYF. CDR3 coding DNA: TGTGCCAGTAGCAAAAAGACAGGATACTACGAGCAGTACTTC. Combining the CDR3 with reference TRBV19 and TRBJ2-7 gives the whole variable domain DGGITQSPKYLFRKEGQNVTLSCEQNLNHDAMYWYRQDPGQGLRLIYYSQIVNDFQKGDIAEGYSVSREKKESFPLTVTSAQKNPTAFYLCASSKKTGYYEQYFGPGTRLTVT.

The gene calls are TRBV15 and TRBJ1-1; D is possibly TRBD1 (5 bases). This CDR3 has 14 amino acids. V lost 0 bases to trimming and J lost 11 bases, with 16 bases between them. The V gene's germline CDR1 is LNHNV and CDR2 YYDKDF (reference sequence). CDR3 in amino acids: CATSRDRGDSDAFF. Written as DNA, the CDR3 is TGTGCCACCAGCAGAGATCGGGGGGACTCAGACGCTTTCTTT.

The CDR3 DNA follows: TGTGCCTGGAGTGTCACGGTTACCTACGAGCAGTACTTC. Its translation: CAWSVTVTYEQYF. This chain connects TRBV30 to TRBJ2-7; D unresolved. Germline V gene data show CDR1 as GTSNPN and CDR2 as SVGIG (reference sequence). Trimming cost V 0 bases and J 2 bases, with 8 bases left between them. CDR3 length: 13 residues.

The chain employs TRBV19 and TRBJ1-2; tentative D call: TRBD1 (5 bases). This CDR3 is built from 15 residues. The germline CDR1 and CDR2 sequences are LNHDA and SQIVND (reference sequence). V was pared by 4 bases and J by 7 bases, with 19 bases between. CDR3 coding DNA: TGTGCCAGTAGTAAACCCCTCAGGGTATTCAGTGGCTACACCTTC. Encoded protein: CASSKPLRVFSGYTF.

This chain uses TRBV19 with TRBJ1-5; D possibly corresponds to TRBD1 (6 bases). The germline CDR1 and CDR2 sequences are LNHDA and SQIVND (reference sequence). The CDR3 has 18 amino acids. Trimming removed 3 bases at V and 2 bases at J, with 20 bases between. CDR3 DNA: TGTGCCAGTAGTATTTTTTTGGGGGCGGGAGGGGGCAATCAGCCCCAGCATTTT. It yields the protein CASSIFLGAGGGNQPQHF. The full variable domain, rest sourced from reference TRBV19 and TRBJ1-5, is DGGITQSPKYLFRKEGQNVTLSCEQNLNHDAMYWYRQDPGQGLRLIYYSQIVNDFQKGDIAEGYSVSREKKESFPLTVTSAQKNPTAFYLCASSIFLGAGGGNQPQHFGDGTRLSIL.

This chain uses TRBV5-5 with TRBJ2-5; no reliable D call. The germline gives CDR1 SGHKS, CDR2 YYEKEE (reference sequence). CDR3 size: 12 residues. V lost 2 bases and J 5 bases, leaving 7 bases between the germline ends. CDR3 DNA sequence: TGTGCCAGCAGCTTTAGTGTGGAGACCCAGTACTTC. Its protein is CASSFSVETQYF.

J is TRBJ2-1 and V is TRBV24-1; 10 bases align to TRBD2. With V trimmed by 3 bases and J by 6 bases, 4 bases remained unmatched. Germline V gene data show CDR1 as KGHDR and CDR2 as SFDVKD. CDR3 length: 15 amino acids. CDR3 sequence reads: CATSDTRTSGNEQFF. The CDR3 coding sequence is TGTGCCACCAGTGATACTAGGACTAGCGGCAATGAGCAGTTCTTC.